This TCR beta chain was identified in a study of regulatory T cells in long-lasting Graves disease. Overall study results and limits: The small sample size may have reduced accuracy.

The CDR3 loop spans 15 amino acids. Deletions cut 6 bases from V and 0 bases from J, with 15 bases between. This clonotype has a handful of counts. Its antigen remains unknown. Relying on iRepertoire HTBI primers and Arm-PCR of CDR3 regions, the team built TCR beta libraries. In TCRdb, the multiplex PCR reads were re-called with MiXCR into one record per CDR3 protein. The profile covers about 450,000 distinct CDR3 sequences, with around a quarter appearing a single time and roughly 28% taken by the ten largest. Time point described: persistent/refractory GD, antithyroid drugs over 5 years with positive TRAb. Extracted PBMC RNA gave rise to the TCR library.

This receptor was taken from a female donor with Graves disease. V is TRBV12-3 or TRBV12-4 and J is TRBJ2-7; a weak D match, TRBD1 (6 bases). The specimen was peripheral blood mononuclear cells (PBMCs), collected when the disease was refractory, from a patient treated with antithyroid drugs. CDR3 coding DNA: TGTGCCAGCAGCAAAGACGGGACAAGCTCCTACGAGCAGTACTTC. It yields the protein CASSKDGTSSYEQYF.